This T cell receptor beta chain stems from a study of blood T cells in healthy people across ages. Findings and limits, study-wide: While age rose, TCR beta diversity per million T cells dropped in a roughly linear way.

Germline V gene sequence: CDR1 SGHRS, CDR2 YFSETQ. This CDR3 contains 12 residues. Primed by a sample-barcoded 5' primer and a J-beta primer mix, a second PCR proceeded for about 6 to 11 cycles. CDR3-containing paired-end reads numbered at least 2.5 million in each sample. MiXCR, applied by TCRdb to the 5' RACE reads, yields one record per CDR3 protein. The table records about 630,000 distinct CDR3 sequences, over 20% of them present only once. The donors, aged roughly 6 to 100, were healthy Caucasians from Russia. A word on this clonotype: What it binds is not known.

The sequence was obtained from a man between 70 and 80 years old in good health. The chain is built from TRBV5-1 and TRBJ2-7; maybe TRBD2 (6 bases). Sequencing used blood. The chain's CDR3 is CAESGFYYEQYF. DNA of the CDR3: TGCGCGGAAAGCGGGTTCTACTACGAGCAGTACTTC.